Sequencing of this T cell receptor (beta chain) was carried out in a study of T-cell memory formation after mild COVID-19. Study-level information: Largely, TCR clusters stayed within a single donor.

TCRdb used MiXCR to reprocess the 5' RACE reads, holding one entry per CDR3 protein. This sample yields just over 150,000 distinct CDR3 sequences, of which roughly 31% are seen a single time; around 12% belongs to the top ten. The sample holds a few counts of this clonotype. Its cognate antigen is unknown. V lost 8 bases to trimming and J lost 4 bases, with 12 bases between them. Germline CDR1 and CDR2: MNHEY and SMNVEV (reference sequence). The CDR3 loop spans 13 amino acids. Study-wide results and limits: Proof of SARS-CoV-2 specificity was absent for the second-wave clones that crested on day 37.

The chain carries TRBV27 and TRBJ2-1, with D perhaps matching TRBD2 (6 bases). The source is an adult woman who had mild COVID-19 (a few samples of this study predate the infection). Cell type and time point are not known. The sequenced sample was PBMCs or a T cell subset sorted from them (not recorded which). The CDR3 here is CASGGVPYNEQFF. The CDR3 coding sequence is TGTGCCAGCGGCGGGGTCCCATACAATGAGCAGTTCTTC.